The clone carrying this T cell receptor beta chain came up a few times. Antigen: not known. This record belongs to a study of cytotoxic CD8 clonotypes in ibrutinib-treated CLL. Study-wide results and caveats: At ibrutinib response, clonality increased, and at progression it declined back toward baseline.

Germline trimming cut 4 bases from V and 6 bases from J; bases unmatched to any gene: 2. Germline V CDR1 and CDR2: SGHRS, YFSETQ. The CDR3 totals 13 residues. Using immunoSEQ multiplex PCR, the repertoire was profiled, and TCRdb retains in-frame clones only, with some absent. Here the sample spans 200,000 to 250,000 clones, approximately 70% being singletons. This sequence joins TRBV5-1 and TRBJ2-2; 8 nucleotides align to TRBD1. Sample: PBMCs, taken after 12 months of ibrutinib treatment. This TCR was recovered from a human donor with chronic lymphocytic leukemia. Here the CDR3 reads CASSRTGPGELFF. Written as DNA, the CDR3 is TGCGCCAGCAGCCGGACAGGGCCCGGGGAGCTGTTTTTT.